These T cell receptor beta chains were read from a single sample in a study of long-term antiretroviral therapy in people with HIV. Profiling relied on immunoSEQ multiplex PCR, and the TCRdb table lists in-frame clones only, not all of them. Of fewer than 40,000 clones in the sample, 70% to 90% were seen once. Sequencing was performed on unsorted PBMCs, taken 1.2 years after starting antiretroviral therapy. The receptor set was obtained from a woman in her forties or fifties with HIV. Both conserved end residues are part of each CDR3. The order of the fields is D gene, J gene, V gene, clone size, CDR3 DNA, CDR3 protein. A D gene is named only where the DNA matches it firmly. A row's size may be missing; if present it is once, few, many or a size class.

D gene: -
J gene: TRBJ1-1
V gene: TRBV5-6
clone size: -
CDR3 DNA: TGTGCCAGCAGCCCGACGTGGGGCGCGAACACTGAAGCTTTCTTT
CDR3 protein: CASSPTWGANTEAFF

D gene: -
J gene: TRBJ1-1
V gene: TRBV12-5
clone size: -
CDR3 DNA: TGTGCTAGTGGCCCCCCTTTGAAGAACACTGAAGCTTTCTTT
CDR3 protein: CASGPPLKNTEAFF

D gene: -
J gene: TRBJ2-1
V gene: TRBV30
clone size: -
CDR3 DNA: TGTGCCTGGAGGCAGGGTACCTACAATGAGCAGTTCTTC
CDR3 protein: CAWRQGTYNEQFF

D gene: TRBD1
J gene: TRBJ1-2
V gene: TRBV19
clone size: few
CDR3 DNA: TGTGCCAGTAGTATAGCGAGGGACAGCTATGGCTACACCTTC
CDR3 protein: CASSIARDSYGYTF

D gene: -
J gene: TRBJ2-6
V gene: TRBV10-2
clone size: -
CDR3 DNA: TGCGCCAGCGGTCCTGGGCGAGACTCTGGGGCCAACGTCCTGACTTTC
CDR3 protein: CASGPGRDSGANVLTF

D gene: -
J gene: TRBJ1-1
V gene: TRBV7-2
clone size: -
CDR3 DNA: TGTGCCAGCAGCTTTTTAGTCGTGAACACTGAAGCTTTCTTT
CDR3 protein: CASSFLVVNTEAFF

D gene: TRBD1
J gene: TRBJ2-7
V gene: TRBV19
clone size: few
CDR3 DNA: TGTGCCAGTAGTGCGGGACAGGGAGGCTACGAGCAGTACTTC
CDR3 protein: CASSAGQGGYEQYF

D gene: -
J gene: TRBJ1-2
V gene: TRBV4-3
clone size: -
CDR3 DNA: TGCGCCAGCAGCCGAAGCCCAGCGGGAAACTATGGCTACACCTTC
CDR3 protein: CASSRSPAGNYGYTF

D gene: -
J gene: TRBJ1-2
V gene: TRBV2
clone size: -
CDR3 DNA: TGTGCCAGCAGAGGGGATAACTATGGCTACACCTTC
CDR3 protein: CASRGDNYGYTF

D gene: -
J gene: TRBJ1-5
V gene: TRBV12-5
clone size: -
CDR3 DNA: TGTGCTAGTGGTTTGGTATCCCCGGGGCCCGATTTGGCCCAGCATTTT
CDR3 protein: CASGLVSPGPDLAQHF

D gene: -
J gene: TRBJ1-2
V gene: TRBV5-1
clone size: -
CDR3 DNA: TGCGCCAGCAGCTTGCGCCCGGGATATAACTATGGCTACACCTTC
CDR3 protein: CASSLRPGYNYGYTF

D gene: -
J gene: TRBJ1-2
V gene: TRBV2
clone size: medium-sized
CDR3 DNA: TGTGCCAGCAAGGGGCTTCCTGTCTATGGCTACACCTTC
CDR3 protein: CASKGLPVYGYTF

D gene: TRBD2
J gene: TRBJ2-3
V gene: TRBV5-1
clone size: -
CDR3 DNA: TGCGCCAGCAGGAATCCGGGACTAGGGGAGTATTTT
CDR3 protein: CASRNPGLGEYF

D gene: -
J gene: TRBJ2-7
V gene: TRBV5-8
clone size: -
CDR3 DNA: TGTGCCAGCAGCTTGGGGCTAGAGGGAGAGCAGTACTTC
CDR3 protein: CASSLGLEGEQYF

D gene: -
J gene: TRBJ2-2
V gene: TRBV2
clone size: -
CDR3 DNA: TGTGCCAGCAGTGAGCCCTCCGAGACTAGGCCCGCGGGCACCGGGGAGCTGTTTTTT
CDR3 protein: CASSEPSETRPAGTGELFF

D gene: -
J gene: TRBJ1-1
V gene: TRBV5-1
clone size: -
CDR3 DNA: TGCGCCAGCAGCTTGGAGGGTCGGAACACTGAAGCTTTCTTT
CDR3 protein: CASSLEGRNTEAFF

D gene: TRBD1
J gene: TRBJ1-3
V gene: TRBV4-1
clone size: few
CDR3 DNA: TGCGCCAGCAGCCAACCACAGGGGGGCACTGGAAACACCATATATTTT
CDR3 protein: CASSQPQGGTGNTIYF

D gene: -
J gene: TRBJ1-5
V gene: TRBV11-2
clone size: -
CDR3 DNA: TGTGCCAGCAGCTCAACGGATAGCAGGCGTTTTAGCAATCAGCCCCAGCATTTT
CDR3 protein: CASSSTDSRRFSNQPQHF

D gene: -
J gene: TRBJ1-4
V gene: TRBV6-1
clone size: -
CDR3 DNA: TGTGCCAGCAGGAGGGATGAAAAACTGTTTTTT
CDR3 protein: CASRRDEKLFF

D gene: -
J gene: TRBJ2-7
V gene: TRBV9
clone size: -
CDR3 DNA: TGTGCCAGCAGCGTAAGGGACGGGGAAAGGCGCGAGCAGTACTTC
CDR3 protein: CASSVRDGERREQYF

D gene: TRBD1
J gene: TRBJ1-1
V gene: TRBV10-1
clone size: -
CDR3 DNA: TGCGCCAGCAGTGATTGTTGGACAGGGCCTATGAACACTGAAGCTTTCTTT
CDR3 protein: CASSDCWTGPMNTEAFF

D gene: -
J gene: TRBJ1-4
V gene: TRBV29-1
clone size: -
CDR3 DNA: TGCAGCGTTGCGACGAGCTTTGCAACTAATGAAAAACTGTTTTTT
CDR3 protein: CSVATSFATNEKLFF

D gene: -
J gene: TRBJ2-2
V gene: TRBV7-2
clone size: -
CDR3 DNA: TGTGCCAGCAGCCGCGTTGCCCGGCCAACGAACACCGGGGAGCTGTTTTTT
CDR3 protein: CASSRVARPTNTGELFF

D gene: -
J gene: TRBJ1-2
V gene: TRBV21-1
clone size: -
CDR3 DNA: TGTGCCAGCAGCAAAGCGATGGGACGGACCCTACCGGACCTAGGTTCGTTCGACGGCTACACCTTC
CDR3 protein: CASSKAMGRTLPDLGSFDGYTF

D gene: TRBD1
J gene: TRBJ2-5
V gene: TRBV2
clone size: -
CDR3 DNA: TGTGCCAGCAGTGACAGGACAGGGTTAGAGACCCAGTACTTC
CDR3 protein: CASSDRTGLETQYF

D gene: -
J gene: TRBJ2-1
V gene: TRBV21-1
clone size: -
CDR3 DNA: TGTGCCAGCAGCAAAGGTGACAGGGGGCTCTACAATGAGCAGTTCTTC
CDR3 protein: CASSKGDRGLYNEQFF

D gene: -
J gene: TRBJ2-6
V gene: TRBV7-6
clone size: -
CDR3 DNA: TGTGCCAGCAGCTTCGGCCCTGGAGGGGCCAACGTCCTGACTTTC
CDR3 protein: CASSFGPGGANVLTF

D gene: -
J gene: TRBJ1-2
V gene: TRBV7-2
clone size: -
CDR3 DNA: TGTGCCAGCAGCTTAGCTCGACGGGCAGGGGGCTACACCTTC
CDR3 protein: CASSLARRAGGYTF

D gene: -
J gene: TRBJ1-1
V gene: TRBV5-1
clone size: -
CDR3 DNA: TGCGCCAGCAGCTTGGTTCCTATGTCCGGGAACACTGAAGCTTTCTTT
CDR3 protein: CASSLVPMSGNTEAFF

D gene: -
J gene: TRBJ1-1
V gene: TRBV6-6
clone size: -
CDR3 DNA: TGTGCCAGCAGTTACCGAGTAACTAACACTGAAGCTTTCTTT
CDR3 protein: CASSYRVTNTEAFF

D gene: -
J gene: TRBJ2-7
V gene: TRBV6-5
clone size: -
CDR3 DNA: TGTGCCAGCAGTTACTCTAGAGGGTCCTACGAGCAGTACTTC
CDR3 protein: CASSYSRGSYEQYF

D gene: TRBD2
J gene: TRBJ2-7
V gene: TRBV7-2
clone size: -
CDR3 DNA: TGTGCCAGCAGCTTAGGGGTTAGCGGGGTTTACGAGCAGTACTTC
CDR3 protein: CASSLGVSGVYEQYF

D gene: -
J gene: TRBJ2-2
V gene: TRBV30
clone size: -
CDR3 DNA: TGTGCCTGGAGTGCAGGCCAGGGGTCCGGGGAGCTGTTTTTT
CDR3 protein: CAWSAGQGSGELFF

D gene: TRBD1
J gene: TRBJ1-1
V gene: TRBV7-2
clone size: -
CDR3 DNA: TGTGCCAGCAGCTTACAGACAGGGATTAGCGCTGAAGCTTTCTTT
CDR3 protein: CASSLQTGISAEAFF

D gene: TRBD2
J gene: TRBJ2-1
V gene: TRBV6-1
clone size: once
CDR3 DNA: TGTGCCAGCCGGAGCTCGGGGGGGAGGAATGAGCAGTTCTTC
CDR3 protein: CASRSSGGRNEQFF

D gene: TRBD1
J gene: TRBJ2-7
V gene: TRBV7-9
clone size: -
CDR3 DNA: TGTGCCAGCAGCACCGGGACAGGGAGCTACGAGCAGTACTTC
CDR3 protein: CASSTGTGSYEQYF

D gene: -
J gene: TRBJ2-7
V gene: TRBV13
clone size: few
CDR3 DNA: TGTGCCAGCAGCTTAGGGCGCGGAATCTACGAGCAGTACTTC
CDR3 protein: CASSLGRGIYEQYF

D gene: -
J gene: TRBJ2-7
V gene: TRBV5-4
clone size: -
CDR3 DNA: TGTGCCAGCAGCTTAACTGGGACTCGGGAGCAGTACTTC
CDR3 protein: CASSLTGTREQYF

D gene: -
J gene: TRBJ2-7
V gene: TRBV29-1
clone size: -
CDR3 DNA: TGCAGCGTTGTGAACTCCTACGAGCAGTACTTC
CDR3 protein: CSVVNSYEQYF

D gene: -
J gene: TRBJ1-5
V gene: TRBV2
clone size: -
CDR3 DNA: TGTGCCAGCAGTGAACGGGGGGCAAGGCAGCCCCAGCATTTT
CDR3 protein: CASSERGARQPQHF

D gene: TRBD1
J gene: TRBJ1-1
V gene: TRBV11-2
clone size: once
CDR3 DNA: TGTGCCAGCAGCCGACAGGGGGCCATGAACACTGAAGCTTTCTTT
CDR3 protein: CASSRQGAMNTEAFF

D gene: TRBD1
J gene: TRBJ1-5
V gene: TRBV5-6
clone size: medium-sized
CDR3 DNA: TGTGCCAGCAGCTCCTTCCGGGACAGGGAGGATCAGCCCCAGCATTTT
CDR3 protein: CASSSFRDREDQPQHF

D gene: TRBD1
J gene: TRBJ2-7
V gene: TRBV10-3
clone size: few
CDR3 DNA: TGTGCCATCAGTGAGTTCGGACAGGGATACGAGCAGTACTTC
CDR3 protein: CAISEFGQGYEQYF